This section outlines one T cell receptor (beta chain) sequence together with its context. No cognate antigen has been identified for it. No base qualities exist here, and no much larger clone lies one base off it. These data come from a study of blood T cells in healthy people across ages (dated by TCRdb to 2015 to 2017). Describing the broader study: Template switching captured roughly one uniquely barcoded TCR beta cDNA molecule per two T cells in model experiments. The study measured age-related changes in TCR beta repertoire diversity using deep sequencing normalized with unique cDNA molecular identifiers. To avoid experimental bias, donors of different ages were distributed randomly across sequencing lanes. The donors were split into four age groups: young (average 16 years), middle-aged (39), aged (about 56) and long-lived (over 80). Two additional independent replicas of 1 million unique cDNA reads from the same blood draw were analyzed for two donors (one aged 18 to 30 and one aged 80 or older).

Deletion took 10 bases off V and 0 bases off J, with a span of 10 bases between the germline ends. Taken from the germline V gene (reference sequence), the CDR1 and CDR2 loops are SEHNR and FQNEAQ. Including cysteine and phenylalanine, the CDR3 has 12 amino acids. Just CDR3 DNA is preserved here, 36 bases in frame from base 1. Donors were 30 to 45 systemically healthy Caucasian individuals from Russia aged roughly 6 to 100 years. Each donor gave 8 to 10 milliliters of peripheral blood, collected into EDTA-treated Vacutainer tubes. Ficoll-Paque density-gradient centrifugation was used to isolate PBMCs, with at least 6.5 million per sample. Total RNA, at least 5.5 micrograms per sample, was extracted from PBMCs with Trizol reagent. Naive CD45RAhigh/CD27high T cell percentages were measured by flow cytometry on a PBMC aliquot from every donor. What the authors observed across the whole study: As age increased, observed TCR beta diversity per million T cells dropped in a roughly linear way, and a significant reduction was already evident by age around 41. Estimates of total diversity from one million sequenced T cells were regarded as lower bounds and underestimates. Because donor CMV infection status was unknown, age-related changes in expanded clonotypes were potentially confounded. Conclusive comparison of naive and antigen-experienced compartments was prevented by the profiling of bulk unsorted PBMCs. Compared with the aged group, the long-lived group had more naive CD4+ T cells, fewer expanded clones and increased TCR diversity, a pattern suggesting age selection. Observed TCR beta diversity correlated strongly with the percentage of naive T cells measured by flow cytometry.

Receptors were amplified or captured by 5' RACE. Sequenced using an Illumina HiSeq 2500. A second PCR of roughly 7 to 11 cycles was performed with a sample-barcoded 5' primer and a J-beta primer mix. Each TCR beta cDNA molecule received a unique molecular identifier from a template-switch 5' adaptor carrying 12 random nucleotides. Each sample yielded at least 3 million CDR3-containing paired-end reads. First-strand cDNA synthesis was performed from all RNA using the Mint cDNA synthesis kit, with priming by a TRBC-specific oligonucleotide. After uracil-DNA glycosylase treatment, a first 18-cycle PCR used universal primers M1SS and BC2_uni_R on all cDNA. On the authors' methods: Normalization of each sample was performed by random selection of 1 million high-quality reads, each carrying a distinct molecular identifier. Instead of being binned into consensus sequences, reads that shared molecular identifiers were thrown out. MiTCR, with a Q25 quality threshold and the strictest error-elimination algorithm, was used for CDR3 identification, clonotype clustering and error correction. A nonparametric unseen species model using Euler transformation provided a lower-bound estimate of total TCR beta diversity. Through fastp at Q25 and MiXCR, TCRdb rebuilt clones from the public reads, retaining in-frame beta chains. One record per CDR3 amino acid sequence lists the most common genes and DNA. These V and J calls originate from TCRdb's pipeline instead of the authors' own analysis. For this sample there are roughly 1.4 million distinct CDR3 sequences; roughly 64% appear just once. Together, the top ten hold about 6.3% of the sample.

The sequencing input was blood. The receptor chain draws on TRBV7-9 and TRBJ2-7; TRBD1 is possibly the D segment (6 matching bases). The sequence was collected from a man aged 18 to 35 in good health. The bases are TGTGCCACCAGGGGTTTCTCCTACGAGCAGTACTTC. This gives the protein CATRGFSYEQYF.